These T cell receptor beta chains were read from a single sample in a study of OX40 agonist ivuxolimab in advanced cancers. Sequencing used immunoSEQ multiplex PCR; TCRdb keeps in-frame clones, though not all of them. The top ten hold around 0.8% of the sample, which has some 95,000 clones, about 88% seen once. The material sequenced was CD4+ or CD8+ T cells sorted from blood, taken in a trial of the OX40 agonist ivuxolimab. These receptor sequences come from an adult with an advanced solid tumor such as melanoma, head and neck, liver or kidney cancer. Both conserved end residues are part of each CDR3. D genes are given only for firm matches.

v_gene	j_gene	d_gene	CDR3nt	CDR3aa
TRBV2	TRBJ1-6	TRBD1	TGTGCCAGCAGGGGGACAGTTAATTCACCCCTCCACTTT	CASRGTVNSPLHF
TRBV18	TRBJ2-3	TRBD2	TGTGCCAGCTCACCAAGCGGGGTCACAGATACGCAGTATTTT	CASSPSGVTDTQYF
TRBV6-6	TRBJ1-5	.	TGTGCCAGCAGCTCGGTGGTCAGGCTGTGGAATCAGCCCCAGCATTTT	CASSSVVRLWNQPQHF
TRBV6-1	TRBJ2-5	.	TGTGCCAGCAGTATGGGGGGAGCCCTGGAGACCCAGTACTTC	CASSMGGALETQYF
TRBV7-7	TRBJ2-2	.	TGTGCCAGCAGCAAAAGTACGAACACCGGGGAGCTGTTTTTT	CASSKSTNTGELFF
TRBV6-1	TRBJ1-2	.	TGTGCCAGCAGTGAATGGCAGGGTGGCTATGGCTACACCTTC	CASSEWQGGYGYTF
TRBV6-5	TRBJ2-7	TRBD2	TGTGCCAGCAGTCAGCTAGCGGGAGACGACGAGCAGTACTTC	CASSQLAGDDEQYF
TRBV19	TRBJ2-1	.	TGTGCCAGTAGTCCTTCCGGCGGGAACCACAATGAGCAGTTCTTC	CASSPSGGNHNEQFF
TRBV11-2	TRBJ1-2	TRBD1	TGTGCCAGCAGCTTTGGGGGACAGGGGAAACAGGGCTACACCTTC	CASSFGGQGKQGYTF
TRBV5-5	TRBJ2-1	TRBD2	TGTGCCAGCAGGCCCCGGGACTACGGTGAGGAGCAGTTCTTC	CASRPRDYGEEQFF
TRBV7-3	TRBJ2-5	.	TGTGCCAGCAGCCCCTCCCCGCGGGAGACCCAGTACTTC	CASSPSPRETQYF